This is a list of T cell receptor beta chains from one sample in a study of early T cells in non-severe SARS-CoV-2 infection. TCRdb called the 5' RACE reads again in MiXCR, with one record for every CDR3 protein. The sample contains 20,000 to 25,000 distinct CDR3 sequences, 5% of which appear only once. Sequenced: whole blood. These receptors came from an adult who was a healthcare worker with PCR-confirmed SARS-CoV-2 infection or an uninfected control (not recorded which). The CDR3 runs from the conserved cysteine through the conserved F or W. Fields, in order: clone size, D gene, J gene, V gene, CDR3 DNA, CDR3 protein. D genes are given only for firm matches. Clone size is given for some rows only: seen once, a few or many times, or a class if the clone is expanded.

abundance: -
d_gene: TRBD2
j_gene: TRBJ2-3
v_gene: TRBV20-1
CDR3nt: TGCAGTGCTAGCCCCGGGGGGAGGACAGATACGCAGTATTTT
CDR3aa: CSASPGGRTDTQYF

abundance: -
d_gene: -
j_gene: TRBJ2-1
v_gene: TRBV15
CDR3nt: TGTGCCACCAGCAAAGGGTCTGTCGACAATGAGCAGTTCTTC
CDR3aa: CATSKGSVDNEQFF

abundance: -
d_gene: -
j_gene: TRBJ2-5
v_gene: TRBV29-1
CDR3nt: TGCAGCGTCATCCCCAAAAGGGAGACCCAGTACTTC
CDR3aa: CSVIPKRETQYF

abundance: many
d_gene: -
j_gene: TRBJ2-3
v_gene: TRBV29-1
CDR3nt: TGCAGCGCCCAAGGAGATACAGATACGCAGTATTTT
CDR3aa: CSAQGDTDTQYF

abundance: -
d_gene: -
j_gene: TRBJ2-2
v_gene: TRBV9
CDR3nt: TGTGCCAGCAGCGAAGGAGGGGACACCGGGGAGCTGTTTTTT
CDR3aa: CASSEGGDTGELFF

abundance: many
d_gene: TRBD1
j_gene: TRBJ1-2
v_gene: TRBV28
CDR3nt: TGTGCCAGCAGTTTACTGGGACAGGGGGCGGGTGGCTACACCTTC
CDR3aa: CASSLLGQGAGGYTF

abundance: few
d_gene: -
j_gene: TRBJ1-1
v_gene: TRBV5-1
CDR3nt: TGCGCCAGCAGACTAGCCTTAGAAGCTGAAGCTTTCTTT
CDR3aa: CASRLALEAEAFF

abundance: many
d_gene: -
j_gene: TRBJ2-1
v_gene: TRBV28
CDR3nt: TGTGCCAGCAGTTTGAACTGGAGCTCCTACAATGAGCAGTTCTTC
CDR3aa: CASSLNWSSYNEQFF

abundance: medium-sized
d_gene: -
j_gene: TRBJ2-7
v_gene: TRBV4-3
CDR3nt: TGCGCCAGCAGGACAGGTGACTTGCCTACGACGCAGTACTTC
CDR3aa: CASRTGDLPTTQYF

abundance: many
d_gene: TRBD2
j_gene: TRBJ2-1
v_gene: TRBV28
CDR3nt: TGTGCCAGCAGGGGAAGAGCGGGGTACTCCTACAATGAGCAGTTCTTC
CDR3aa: CASRGRAGYSYNEQFF

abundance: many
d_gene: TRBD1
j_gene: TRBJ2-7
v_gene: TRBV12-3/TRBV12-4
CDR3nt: TGTGCCAGCAGTCGTGGACTGACAGGGGGTCCTCGTTCCTACGAGCAGTACTTC
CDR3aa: CASSRGLTGGPRSYEQYF

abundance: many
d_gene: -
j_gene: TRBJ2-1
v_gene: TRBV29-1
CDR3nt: TGCAGCGTTGAAGTTATCTCCTACAATGAGCAGTTCTTC
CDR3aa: CSVEVISYNEQFF

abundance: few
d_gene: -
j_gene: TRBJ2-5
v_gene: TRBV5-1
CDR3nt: TGCGCCAGCACATCTCAAGAGACCCAGTACTTC
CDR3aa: CASTSQETQYF

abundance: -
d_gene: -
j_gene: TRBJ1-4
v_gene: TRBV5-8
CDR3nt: TGTGCCAGCAGCTTGGGACAGAATAATGAAAAACTGTTTTTT
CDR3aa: CASSLGQNNEKLFF

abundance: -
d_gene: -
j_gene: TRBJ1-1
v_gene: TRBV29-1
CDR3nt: TGCAGCGTTGGACGCACCCCGAACACTGAAGCTTTCTTT
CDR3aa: CSVGRTPNTEAFF

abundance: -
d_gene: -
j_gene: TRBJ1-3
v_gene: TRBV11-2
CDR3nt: TGTGCCAGCAGCCCTCAGAGCTCTGGAAACACCATATATTTT
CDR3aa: CASSPQSSGNTIYF

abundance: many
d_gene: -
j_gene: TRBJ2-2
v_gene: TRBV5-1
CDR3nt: TGCGCCAGCAGCTTGGCCGGCGGCAGTAACACCGGGGAGCTGTTTTTT
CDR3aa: CASSLAGGSNTGELFF

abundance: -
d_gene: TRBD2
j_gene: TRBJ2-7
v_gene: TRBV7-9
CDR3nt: TGTGCCAGCAGCTTCAGCGGGGGGGCCCAGTACGAGCAGTACTTC
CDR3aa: CASSFSGGAQYEQYF

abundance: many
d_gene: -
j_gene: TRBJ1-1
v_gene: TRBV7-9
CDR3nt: TGTGCCAGCAGCTTAGACCCGAACAGGGATCGGCCGGAGACTGAAGCTTTCTTT
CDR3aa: CASSLDPNRDRPETEAFF